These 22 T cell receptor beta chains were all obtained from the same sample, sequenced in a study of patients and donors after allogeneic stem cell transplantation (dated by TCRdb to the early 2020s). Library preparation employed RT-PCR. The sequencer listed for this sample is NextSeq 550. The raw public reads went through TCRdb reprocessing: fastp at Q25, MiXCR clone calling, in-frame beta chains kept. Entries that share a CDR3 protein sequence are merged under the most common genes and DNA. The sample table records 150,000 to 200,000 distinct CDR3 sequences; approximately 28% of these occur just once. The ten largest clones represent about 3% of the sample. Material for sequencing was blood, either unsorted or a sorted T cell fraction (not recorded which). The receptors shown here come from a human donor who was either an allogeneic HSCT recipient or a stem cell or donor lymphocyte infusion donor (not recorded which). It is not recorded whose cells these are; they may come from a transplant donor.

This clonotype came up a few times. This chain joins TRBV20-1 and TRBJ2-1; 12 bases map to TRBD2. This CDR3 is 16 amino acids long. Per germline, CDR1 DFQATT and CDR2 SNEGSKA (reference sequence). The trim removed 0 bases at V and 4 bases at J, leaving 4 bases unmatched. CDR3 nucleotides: TGCAGTGCTAGAGAGAGACTAGCGGGAGCGTACAATGAGCAGTTCTTC. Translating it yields CSARERLAGAYNEQFF.

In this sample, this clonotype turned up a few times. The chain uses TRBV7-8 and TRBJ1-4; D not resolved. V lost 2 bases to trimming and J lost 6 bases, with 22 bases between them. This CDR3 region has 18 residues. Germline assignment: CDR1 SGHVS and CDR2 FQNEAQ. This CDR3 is CASSLLDGGYWEYEKLFF. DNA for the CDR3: TGTGCCAGCAGCTTACTAGACGGAGGGTACTGGGAGTATGAAAAACTGTTTTTT. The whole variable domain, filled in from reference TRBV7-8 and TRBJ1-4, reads GAGVSQSPRYKVAKRGQDVALRCDPISGHVSLFWYQQALGQGPEFLTYFQNEAQLDKSGLPSDRFFAERPEGSVSTLKIQRTQQEDSAVYLCASSLLDGGYWEYEKLFFGSGTQLSVL.

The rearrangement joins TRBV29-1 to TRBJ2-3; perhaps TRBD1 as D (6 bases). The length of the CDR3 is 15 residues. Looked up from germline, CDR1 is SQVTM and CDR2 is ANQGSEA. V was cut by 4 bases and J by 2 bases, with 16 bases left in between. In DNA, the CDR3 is TGCAGCGTTGCCCAGTCGGGGACAACCACAGATACGCAGTATTTT. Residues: CSVAQSGTTTDTQYF.

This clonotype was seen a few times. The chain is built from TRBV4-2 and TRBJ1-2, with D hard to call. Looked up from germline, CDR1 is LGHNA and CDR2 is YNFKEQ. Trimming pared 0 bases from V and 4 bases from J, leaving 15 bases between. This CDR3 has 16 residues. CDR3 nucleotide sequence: TGTGCCAGCAGCCAAGAAGGCCAGGTAATTTCCTATGGCTACACCTTC. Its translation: CASSQEGQVISYGYTF.

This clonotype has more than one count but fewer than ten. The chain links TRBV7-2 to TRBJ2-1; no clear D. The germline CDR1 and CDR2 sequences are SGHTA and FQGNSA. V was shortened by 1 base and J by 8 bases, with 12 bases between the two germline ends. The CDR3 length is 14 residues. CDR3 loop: CASSLEWLVDEQFF. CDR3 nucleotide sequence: TGTGCCAGCAGCTTAGAATGGCTAGTCGATGAGCAGTTCTTC.

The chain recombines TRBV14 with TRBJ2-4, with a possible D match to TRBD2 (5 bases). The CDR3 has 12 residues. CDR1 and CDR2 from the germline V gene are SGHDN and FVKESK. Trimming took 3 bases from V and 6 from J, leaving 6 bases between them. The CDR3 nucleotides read TGTGCCAGCAGCCACGGACTAAACATTCAGTACTTC. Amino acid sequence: CASSHGLNIQYF.

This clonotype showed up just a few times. The CDR3 spells CASSSPRETGIAGELFF. CDR3 in DNA: TGTGCCAGCAGTTCTCCCCGCGAGACAGGGATAGCCGGGGAGCTGTTTTTT. The J gene is TRBJ2-2, the V gene TRBV27, with TRBD1 identical over 7 bases. Germline CDR1 MNHEY, CDR2 SMNVEV (reference sequence). V lost 4 bases, J lost 6 bases, and 14 bases stayed unmatched. CDR3 size: 17 residues.

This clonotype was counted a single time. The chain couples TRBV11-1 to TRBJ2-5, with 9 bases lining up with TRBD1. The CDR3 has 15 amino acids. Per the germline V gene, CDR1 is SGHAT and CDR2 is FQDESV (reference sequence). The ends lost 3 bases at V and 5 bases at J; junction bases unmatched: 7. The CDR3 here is CASSFSPGQGETQYF. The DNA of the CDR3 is TGTGCCAGCAGCTTTAGTCCGGGACAGGGCGAGACCCAGTACTTC.

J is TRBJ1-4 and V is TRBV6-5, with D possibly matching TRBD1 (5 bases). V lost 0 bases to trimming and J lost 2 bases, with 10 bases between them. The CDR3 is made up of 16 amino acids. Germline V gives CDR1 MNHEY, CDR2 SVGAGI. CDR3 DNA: TGTGCCAGCAGTTACTCGGTGGGACTCACTAATGAAAAACTGTTTTTT. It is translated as CASSYSVGLTNEKLFF.

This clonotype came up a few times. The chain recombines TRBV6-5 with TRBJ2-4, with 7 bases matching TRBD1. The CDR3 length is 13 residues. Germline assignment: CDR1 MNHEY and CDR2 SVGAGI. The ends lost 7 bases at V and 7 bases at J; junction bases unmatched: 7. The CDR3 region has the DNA TGTGCCAGCAACCCGACAGGGAAGAACATTCAGTACTTC. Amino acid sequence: CASNPTGKNIQYF.

This chain's CDR3 is CASSQTGYEQYF. The DNA for the CDR3 is TGCGCCAGCAGCCAGACAGGGTACGAGCAGTACTTC. The chain employs TRBV4-3 and TRBJ2-7; 7 nucleotides agree with TRBD1. The CDR3 has 12 residues. The germline V gene encodes CDR1 LGHNA and CDR2 YSLEER. The junction had 0 bases not matched to a gene; V was cut back by 3 bases and J by 4 bases.

The CDR3 DNA follows: TGTGCCAGCAGTTTGAACACCCATCAGCCCCAGCATTTT. Protein: CASSLNTHQPQHF. The genes are TRBV27 and TRBJ1-5; the D is unclear. Trimming cost V 3 bases and J 5 bases, with 8 bases left between them. Germline V gene lookup returns CDR1 MNHEY and CDR2 SMNVEV (reference sequence). This CDR3 comprises 13 residues.

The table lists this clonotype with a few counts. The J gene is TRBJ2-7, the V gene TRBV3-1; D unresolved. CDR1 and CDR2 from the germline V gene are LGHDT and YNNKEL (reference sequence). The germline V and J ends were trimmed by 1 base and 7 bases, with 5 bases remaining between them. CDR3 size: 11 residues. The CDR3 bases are TGTGCCAGCAGCCAAGGAAGGGAGCAGTACTTC. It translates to CASSQGREQYF.

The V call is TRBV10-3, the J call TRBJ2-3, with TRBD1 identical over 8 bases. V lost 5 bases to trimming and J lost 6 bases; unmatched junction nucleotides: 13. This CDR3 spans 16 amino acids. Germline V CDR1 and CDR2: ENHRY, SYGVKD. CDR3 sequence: CAISPGGTYFWDTQYF. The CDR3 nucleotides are TGTGCCATCAGTCCAGGGGGCACCTACTTTTGGGATACGCAGTATTTT.

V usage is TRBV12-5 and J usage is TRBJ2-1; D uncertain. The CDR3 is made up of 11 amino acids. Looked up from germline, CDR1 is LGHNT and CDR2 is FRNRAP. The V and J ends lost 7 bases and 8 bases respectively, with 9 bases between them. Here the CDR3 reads CASASHDEQFF. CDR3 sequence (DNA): TGTGCTAGTGCCTCACACGATGAGCAGTTCTTC.

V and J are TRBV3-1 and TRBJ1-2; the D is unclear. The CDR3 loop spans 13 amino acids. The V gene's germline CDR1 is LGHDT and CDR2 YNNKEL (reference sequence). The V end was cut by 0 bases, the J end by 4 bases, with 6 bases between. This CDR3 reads CASSQELGYGYTF. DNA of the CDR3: TGTGCCAGCAGCCAAGAGCTGGGCTATGGCTACACCTTC.

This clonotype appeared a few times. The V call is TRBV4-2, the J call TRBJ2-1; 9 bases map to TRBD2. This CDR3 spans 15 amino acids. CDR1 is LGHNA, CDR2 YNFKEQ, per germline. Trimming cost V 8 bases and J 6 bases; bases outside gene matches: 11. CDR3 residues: CASPFPGLATNEQFF. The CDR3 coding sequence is TGTGCCAGCCCCTTTCCGGGACTAGCTACCAATGAGCAGTTCTTC.

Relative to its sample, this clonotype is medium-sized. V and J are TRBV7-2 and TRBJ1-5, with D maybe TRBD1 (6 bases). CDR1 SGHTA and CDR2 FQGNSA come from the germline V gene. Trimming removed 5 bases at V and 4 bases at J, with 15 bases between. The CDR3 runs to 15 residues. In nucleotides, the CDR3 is TGTGCCAGCAGCCCCGGTGGGGGGACAAATCAGCCCCAGCATTTT. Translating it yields CASSPGGGTNQPQHF.

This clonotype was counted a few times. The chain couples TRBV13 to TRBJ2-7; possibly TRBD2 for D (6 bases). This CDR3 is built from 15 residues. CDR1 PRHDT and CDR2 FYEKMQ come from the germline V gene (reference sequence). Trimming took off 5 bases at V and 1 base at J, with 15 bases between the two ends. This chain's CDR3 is CASSGGTAYSYEQYF. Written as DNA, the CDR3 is TGTGCCAGCAGCGGTGGGACTGCTTATTCCTACGAGCAGTACTTC.

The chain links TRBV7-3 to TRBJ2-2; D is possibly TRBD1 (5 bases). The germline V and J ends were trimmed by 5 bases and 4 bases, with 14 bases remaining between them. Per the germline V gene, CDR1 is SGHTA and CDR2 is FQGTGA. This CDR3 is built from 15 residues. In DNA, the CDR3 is TGTGCCAGCAGCACCCACCAAAGGGGCACCGGGGAGCTGTTTTTT. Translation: CASSTHQRGTGELFF.

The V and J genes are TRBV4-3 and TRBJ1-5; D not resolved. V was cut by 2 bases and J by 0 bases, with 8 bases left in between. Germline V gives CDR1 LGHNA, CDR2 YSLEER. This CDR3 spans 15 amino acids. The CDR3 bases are TGCGCCAGCAGCCAAAAGTGGTTTAGCAATCAGCCCCAGCATTTT. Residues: CASSQKWFSNQPQHF.

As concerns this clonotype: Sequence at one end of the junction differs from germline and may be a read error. The CDR3 is CASSLGGGRGTDEQYF. The CDR3 region has the DNA TGTGCTAGCAGCTTGGGTGGCGGGAGAGGGACGGACGAGCAGTACTTC. This chain connects TRBV7-7 to TRBJ2-7; 7 nucleotides agree with TRBD2. The CDR3 is 16 residues long. CDR1 is SSHAT, CDR2 FNYEAQ, per germline (reference sequence).